Below, 16 T cell receptor beta chains from the same sample are listed, as sequenced in a study of T-cell memory formation after mild COVID-19. TCRdb passed the 5' RACE reads through MiXCR, listing each CDR3 protein once. This sample has about 210,000 distinct CDR3 sequences; around 30% occur once, and the top ten carry over 9.5%. The sequencing input was PBMCs or a T cell subset sorted from them (not recorded which). Receptors were obtained from an adult woman who had mild COVID-19 (a few samples of this study predate the infection). Cell type and time point are not known.

The chain has TRBV5-6 and TRBJ2-7; D gene ambiguous. Trimming pared 1 base from V and 5 bases from J, leaving 4 bases between. Germline V gene lookup returns CDR1 SGHDT and CDR2 YYEEEE. This CDR3 spans 11 amino acids. CDR3 sequence reads: CASSLKHEQYF. CDR3 nucleotide sequence: TGTGCCAGCAGCTTGAAGCACGAGCAGTACTTC.

This clonotype has more than one count but fewer than ten. The genes are TRBV7-9 and TRBJ2-7, with D maybe TRBD2 (6 bases). This CDR3 has 16 residues. CDR1 is SEHNR and CDR2 is FQNEAQ in the germline V gene (reference sequence). V gave up 5 bases and J gave up 0 bases, with 17 bases separating them. The CDR3 DNA sequence: TGTGCCAGCAGCCCTCATTCGTCTAGCGCCTCCTACGAGCAGTACTTC. This encodes CASSPHSSSASYEQYF.

This clonotype was recorded a few times. V and J are TRBV7-2 and TRBJ2-2; D is perhaps TRBD1 (5 bases). Germline V lookup: CDR1 SGHTA, CDR2 FQGNSA. The CDR3 contains 16 residues. V was trimmed by 5 bases and J by 4 bases, leaving 17 bases between them. CDR3 loop: CASSQRWQGGTGELFF. In DNA form, the CDR3 reads TGTGCCAGCAGCCAACGGTGGCAGGGCGGCACCGGGGAGCTGTTTTTT. The full variable domain, with the rest looked up from reference TRBV7-2 and TRBJ2-2, is GAGVSQSPSNKVTEKGKDVELRCDPISGHTALYWYRQSLGQGLEFLIYFQGNSAPDKSGLPSDRFSAERTGGSVSTLTIQRTQQEDSAVYLCASSQRWQGGTGELFFGEGSRLTVL.

The chain carries TRBV27 and TRBJ2-4, with 8 bases that match TRBD1. This CDR3 comprises 16 residues. V dropped 5 bases and J dropped 7; count of bases not matched to a gene: 13. CDR1 and CDR2 from the germline V gene are MNHEY and SMNVEV (reference sequence). CDR3 sequence (DNA): TGTGCCAGCAGTCCCCAAGGACAGGGACGAACGAACATTCAGTACTTC. It specifies CASSPQGQGRTNIQYF.

This clonotype has a handful of counts. The chain carries TRBV5-5 and TRBJ2-1; 14 bases map to TRBD2. CDR3 size: 16 residues. Germline trimming cut 4 bases from V and 6 bases from J; bases unmatched to any gene: 6. Germline V gene data show CDR1 as SGHKS and CDR2 as YYEKEE (reference sequence). The chain's CDR3 is CASSGGLAGDRNEQFF. DNA for the CDR3: TGTGCCAGCAGCGGGGGACTAGCGGGAGATCGCAATGAGCAGTTCTTC.

V and J are TRBV20-1 and TRBJ2-7, with TRBD2 matching over 13 bases. Germline V CDR1 and CDR2: DFQATT, SNEGSKA (reference sequence). CDR3 length: 14 amino acids. V was pared by 1 base and J by 3 bases, with 0 bases of the junction left unmatched. In nucleotides, the CDR3 is TGCAGTGCTAGAGGGACTAGCGGGAGCTACGAGCAGTACTTC. Its translation is CSARGTSGSYEQYF.

This clonotype was observed at least ten times. CDR3 in amino acids: CATSRDSGFSYNEQFF. In DNA, the CDR3 is TGTGCCACCAGCAGAGATTCGGGCTTCTCCTACAATGAGCAGTTCTTC. The genes are TRBV15 and TRBJ2-1, with D unresolved. CDR1 is LNHNV and CDR2 is YYDKDF in the germline V gene (reference sequence). The V gene lost 0 bases and the J gene lost 0 bases, with 9 bases spanning the gap. This CDR3 comprises 16 residues.

This clonotype has just a few counts. The V and J genes are TRBV30 and TRBJ2-7; 9 bases are a match to TRBD2. This CDR3 region has 13 residues. With 2 bases clipped from V and 5 bases from J, the junction kept 4 bases outside the gene matches. Germline loops: CDR1 GTSNPN, CDR2 SVGIG (reference sequence). In DNA, the CDR3 is TGTGCCTGGAGTCGGGCTAGCGGGGACGAGCAGTACTTC. Its protein is CAWSRASGDEQYF.

V gene TRBV7-3 combines with J gene TRBJ1-1; D is unresolved. V was cut by 3 bases and J by 4 bases, with 12 bases left in between. This CDR3 contains 14 residues. CDR1 is SGHTA and CDR2 is FQGTGA in the germline V gene. Here the CDR3 DNA reads TGTGCCAGCAGCTTGATGGGTTGGGGCACTGAAGCTTTCTTT. Its translation: CASSLMGWGTEAFF.

V is TRBV7-9 and J is TRBJ2-1; D may be TRBD1 (6 bases). V was pared by 5 bases and J by 7 bases, with 15 bases between. The CDR3 sequence is 14 residues long. Germline values: CDR1 SEHNR, CDR2 FQNEAQ (reference sequence). The CDR3 spells CASSHRQDHNEQFF. CDR3 nucleotide sequence: TGTGCCAGCAGCCACCGACAGGACCATAATGAGCAGTTCTTC.

This clonotype turned up a few times. The DNA of the CDR3 is TGTGCCAGCAGTTATTCCCGGACAGGGTCTTACACTGAAGCTTTCTTT. This encodes CASSYSRTGSYTEAFF. J is TRBJ1-1 and V is TRBV6-5; 8 nucleotides line up with TRBD1. From germline, CDR1 is MNHEY and CDR2 SVGAGI. This CDR3 comprises 16 residues. Unmatched junction bases numbered 9, after V lost 3 bases and J lost 3 bases.

This clonotype came up a few times. The J gene is TRBJ2-1, the V gene TRBV4-1, with 9 bases aligning to TRBD2. Germline trimming cut 1 base from V and 10 bases from J; bases unmatched to any gene: 14. The germline CDR1 and CDR2 sequences are MGHRA and YSYEKL. The CDR3 runs to 17 residues. The DNA of the CDR3 is TGCGCCAGCAGCCAAGTACCTTCCAGCGGGGGGAGTCGGGAGCAGTTCTTC. Protein sequence: CASSQVPSSGGSREQFF.

The V gene is TRBV7-2, the J gene TRBJ1-1, with 9 bases aligning to TRBD1. Looked up from germline, CDR1 is SGHTA and CDR2 is FQGNSA. This CDR3 comprises 14 residues. Trimming removed 4 bases from V and 7 bases from J; junction bases left unmatched: 7. In DNA form, the CDR3 reads TGTGCCAGCAGCTCGGACAGGGGACGGGTTGAAGCTTTCTTT. Protein product: CASSSDRGRVEAFF.

The chain is built from TRBV20-1 and TRBJ2-3; D unresolved. Germline V lookup: CDR1 DFQATT, CDR2 SNEGSKA (reference sequence). Trimming cost V 0 bases and J 3 bases, with 10 bases left between them. The CDR3 has 14 amino acids. In DNA, the CDR3 is TGCAGTGCTAGAGAAGGCGGCGTAACAGATACGCAGTATTTT. Protein: CSAREGGVTDTQYF.

This clonotype was observed a handful of times. The rearrangement uses TRBV7-9 and TRBJ1-2; D possibly corresponds to TRBD1 (6 bases). With 0 bases removed from V and 10 bases from J, the gap between germline ends came to 12 bases. Per the germline V gene, CDR1 is SEHNR and CDR2 is FQNEAQ (reference sequence). CDR3 length: 13 residues. The CDR3 nucleotides are TGTGCCAGCAGCTTAGCCGAACAGGGACCCTACACCTTC. Protein product: CASSLAEQGPYTF. Full variable domain (rest looked up from reference TRBV7-9 and TRBJ1-2): DTGVSQNPRHKITKRGQNVTFRCDPISEHNRLYWYRQTLGQGPEFLTYFQNEAQLEKSRLLSDRFSAERPKGSFSTLEIQRTEQGDSAMYLCASSLAEQGPYTFGSGTRLTVV.

This clonotype occurred a few times. J is TRBJ2-1 and V is TRBV24-1; TRBD2 matches at 10 bases. After removal of 3 bases from V and 5 bases from J, the junction contained 3 bases not matched to a gene. The CDR3 contains 15 residues. Germline CDR1 and CDR2: KGHDR and SFDVKD. In DNA form, the CDR3 reads TGTGCCACCAGTGATGTTGGACTAGCGGACAATGAGCAGTTCTTC. This translates into CATSDVGLADNEQFF.